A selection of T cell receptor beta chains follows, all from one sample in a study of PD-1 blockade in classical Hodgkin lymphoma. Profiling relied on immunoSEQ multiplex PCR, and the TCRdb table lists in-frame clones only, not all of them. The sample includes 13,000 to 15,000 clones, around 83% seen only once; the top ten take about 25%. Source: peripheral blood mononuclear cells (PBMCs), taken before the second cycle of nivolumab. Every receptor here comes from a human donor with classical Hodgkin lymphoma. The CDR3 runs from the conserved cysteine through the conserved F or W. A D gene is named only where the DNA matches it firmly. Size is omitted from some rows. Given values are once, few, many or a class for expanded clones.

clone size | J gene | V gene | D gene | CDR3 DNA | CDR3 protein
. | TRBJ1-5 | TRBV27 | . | TGTGCCAGCAGTTCCGTTTCCAGGGGTCAGCCCCAGCATTTT | CASSSVSRGQPQHF
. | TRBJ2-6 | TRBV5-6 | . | TGTGCCAGCAGCTCAGAGGGGCGTGGGGCCAACGTCCTGACTTTC | CASSSEGRGANVLTF
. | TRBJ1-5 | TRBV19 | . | TGTGCCAGTAAGGGGGGACCGCATAGCAATCAGCCCCAGCATTTT | CASKGGPHSNQPQHF
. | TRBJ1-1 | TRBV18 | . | TGTGCCAGCTCACCCACGGGACGGCCCACTGAAGCTTTCTTT | CASSPTGRPTEAFF
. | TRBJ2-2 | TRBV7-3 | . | TGTGCCAGCAGCCCTGACAGAGGCACCGGGGAGCTGTTTTTT | CASSPDRGTGELFF
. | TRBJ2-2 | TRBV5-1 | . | TGCGCCAGCAGCCCGGGACATTCGAACACCGGGGAGCTGTTTTTT | CASSPGHSNTGELFF
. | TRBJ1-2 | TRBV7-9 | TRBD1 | TGTGCCTCTCTCGGGGCGGACAGGGGGAGAGGCTACACCTTC | CASLGADRGRGYTF
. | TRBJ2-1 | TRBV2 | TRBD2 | TGTGCCCTTTCGCCTCCGCGCGGGGGGTCAGGAGAGCAGTTCTTC | CALSPPRGGSGEQFF
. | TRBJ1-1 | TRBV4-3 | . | TGCGCCAGCAGCCAAGAGCAGGGTTACGGAGCTTTCTTT | CASSQEQGYGAFF
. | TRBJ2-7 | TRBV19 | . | TGTGCCAGTAGTATAGGCTCAGAAAGATACTCCTACGAGCAGTACTTC | CASSIGSERYSYEQYF
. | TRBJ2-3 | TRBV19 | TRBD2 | TGTGCCAGTAGTATCCGACTAGCGGGGGCGGGAGATACGCAGTATTTT | CASSIRLAGAGDTQYF
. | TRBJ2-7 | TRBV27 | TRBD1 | TGTGCCAGCAGTTCTCGACAGGGCGTGTCCTACGAGCAGTACTTC | CASSSRQGVSYEQYF
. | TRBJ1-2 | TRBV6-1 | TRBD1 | TGTGCCAGCAGTCCGGACAGGTTCTTTAGTAGCTACACCTTC | CASSPDRFFSSYTF
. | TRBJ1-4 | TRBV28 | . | TGTGCCAGCAGTCAGACACCCGCGGTCGGTGAAAAACTGTTTTTT | CASSQTPAVGEKLFF
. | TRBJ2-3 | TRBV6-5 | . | TGTGCCAGCAAAAACCCTCAAGGCGCAGATACGCAGTATTTT | CASKNPQGADTQYF
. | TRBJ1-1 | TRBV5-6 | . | TGTGCCAGCAGCTTGGGACAGACGAACACTGAAGCTTTCTTT | CASSLGQTNTEAFF
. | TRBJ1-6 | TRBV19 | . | TGTGCCAGTAGTATTAGGTCAGAAGATTCACCCCTCCACTTT | CASSIRSEDSPLHF
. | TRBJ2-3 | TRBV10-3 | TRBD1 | TGTGCCATCAGGACAGGGGCGGCAGATACGCAGTATTTT | CAIRTGAADTQYF
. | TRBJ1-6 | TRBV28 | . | TGTGCCAGCAGGGTCGGAGGACCCAATTCACCCCTCCACTTT | CASRVGGPNSPLHF
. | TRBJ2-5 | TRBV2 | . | TGTGCCAGCAGTGAGGACGTCACTCCCTCAGAGACCCAGTACTTC | CASSEDVTPSETQYF
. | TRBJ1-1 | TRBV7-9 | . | TGTGCCAGCATTGGGGGGGCGGGCACTGAAGCTTTCTTT | CASIGGAGTEAFF
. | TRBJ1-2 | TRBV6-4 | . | TGTGCCAGCAGTGAGGAGGAGAACTATGGCTACACCTTC | CASSEEENYGYTF
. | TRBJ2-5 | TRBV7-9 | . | TGTGCCAGCAGCTTAGTCCCCAGAGAGACCCAGTACTTC | CASSLVPRETQYF
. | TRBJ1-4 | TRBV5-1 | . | TGCGCCAGCAGCCCCGGGACGGATGAAAAACTGTTTTTT | CASSPGTDEKLFF
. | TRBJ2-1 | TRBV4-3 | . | TGCGCCAGCAGCCAAGATCCCGCAGAGAACAATGAGCAGTTCTTC | CASSQDPAENNEQFF
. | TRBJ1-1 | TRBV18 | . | TGTGCCAGCTCACCAGTGGGACAAAAGAACACTGAAGCTTTCTTT | CASSPVGQKNTEAFF
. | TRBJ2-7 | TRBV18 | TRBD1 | TGTGCCAGCTCACCACGCGGACAGGGGAGAGGATACGAGCAGTACTTC | CASSPRGQGRGYEQYF
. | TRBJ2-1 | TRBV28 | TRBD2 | TGTGCCAGCAGTTTTCTGGGACTAGCGGGGGGGTACAATGAGCAGTTCTTC | CASSFLGLAGGYNEQFF
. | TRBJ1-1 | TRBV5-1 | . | TGCGCCAGCAGCTGGGTCGGCCAGAACACTGAAGCTTTCTTT | CASSWVGQNTEAFF
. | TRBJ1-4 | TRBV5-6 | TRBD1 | TGTGCCAGCAGCCTGCAGGGGGCCCGAGCAACTAATGAAAAACTGTTTTTT | CASSLQGARATNEKLFF
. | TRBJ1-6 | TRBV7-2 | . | TGTGCCAGCAGCTTAGGAGGACCGTTGTTACCCCTCCACTTT | CASSLGGPLLPLHF
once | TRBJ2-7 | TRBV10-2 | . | TGCGCCAGCGGGAGTAGCGAGCAGTACTTC | CASGSSEQYF
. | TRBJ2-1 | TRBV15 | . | TGTGCCACCAGCGACAGGACTTTCTACAATGAGCAGTTCTTC | CATSDRTFYNEQFF
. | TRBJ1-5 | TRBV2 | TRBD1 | TGTGCCAGCTCACGGGACAGTCATCCGGGTCAGCCCCAGCATTTT | CASSRDSHPGQPQHF